One and the same sample provided the 30 T cell receptor beta chains below, sequenced in a study of Tregs in tolerant kidney transplant recipients (dated by TCRdb to the late 2010s). The intended sense of this specimen's time point label: blood sample drawn before combined kidney and bone marrow transplant. Preparation of the library involved the immunoSEQ multiplex PCR assay. In its TCRdb copy, this immuneACCESS table keeps in-frame sequences only and misses some clones. Where compared with another copy, unresolved V genes explain less than half of these, and the others have no known cause. In this sample's table one finds 50,000 or so clones. The ten most abundant clones make up roughly 0.8% of the sample. The specimen comprised CD4+ T cells from blood, sampled before the transplant. Every receptor here comes from a human donor who received a combined kidney and bone marrow transplant.

Regarding this clone: Read coverage stops 3 residues before the CDR3 terminus; the germline J gene supplies the remainder. The rearrangement links TRBV5-1 to TRBJ2-4; TRBD1 matches 8 bases. The germline V gene encodes CDR1 SGHRS and CDR2 YFSETQ. Trimming at V came to 4 bases and at J to 7 bases, leaving 10 bases not matched to a gene. The CDR3 is made up of 15 amino acids. The covered CDR3 bases are TGCGCCAGCAGCCGAGAAAAGACAGGGGAGAACATT. Protein product: CASSREKTGENI. The entire CDR3 protein is CASSREKTGENIQYF. The entire variable domain, with the rest obtained from reference TRBV5-1 and TRBJ2-4, is as follows: KAGVTQTPRYLIKTRGQQVTLSCSPISGHRSVSWYQQTPGQGLQFLFEYFSETQRNKGNFPGRFSGRQFSNSRSEMNVSTLELGDSALYLCASSREKTGENIQYFGAGTRLSVL.

On this clone itself: The sequenced fragment ends 3 residues before the CDR3 boundary, so the rest is inferred from the germline J gene. V usage is TRBV7-2 and J usage is TRBJ2-1, with 11 bases that match TRBD2. CDR1 and CDR2 from the germline V gene are SGHTA and FQGNSA. V lost 11 bases and J lost 0; bases outside the gene matches: 6. The CDR3 is 15 residues long. The CDR3 DNA, read in part, is TGTGCCTGTGGACTAGCGGGCGTCTCCTACAATGAG. It codes for CACGLAGVSYNE. In full, the CDR3 reads CACGLAGVSYNEQFF.

As regards this clone: The read stops 3 residues short of the end of the CDR3; the missing end is completed from the germline J gene. V is TRBV19 and J is TRBJ1-6; tentative D call: TRBD1 (6 bases). Trimming removed 3 bases at V and 11 bases at J, with 14 bases between. CDR3 length: 14 amino acids. Germline assignment: CDR1 LNHDA and CDR2 SQIVND (reference sequence). The CDR3 is CASSIGQMGAPLHF. CDR3 bases read: TGTGCCAGTAGTATCGGACAGATGGGGGCACCC.

As concerns this clone: Coverage ceases 3 residues before the CDR3 finishes, and the germline J gene fills in the end. The chain uses TRBV7-2 and TRBJ1-1; tentatively, D is TRBD1 (6 bases). V lost 4 bases to trimming and J lost 5 bases, with 14 bases between them. This CDR3 comprises 14 residues. The V gene's germline CDR1 is SGHTA and CDR2 FQGNSA. The covered CDR3 bases are TGTGCCAGCAGCTCCAACACAGGGCGTACTGAA. Translation gives CASSSNTGRTE. The whole CDR3 region reads CASSSNTGRTEAFF.

Concerning this clone itself: Other DNA sequences in the sample encode the same CDR3. This chain's CDR3 is CSARTANTEAFF. The CDR3 bases that were read are TGCAGCGCCCGAACAGCGAACACTGAA. The chain carries TRBV29-1 and TRBJ1-1, with unresolved D. Read coverage stops 3 residues before the CDR3 terminus; the germline J gene supplies the remainder. CDR3 length equals 12 residues. Germline CDR1 is SQVTM and CDR2 is ANQGSEA. The V and J ends lost 7 bases and 1 base respectively, with 10 bases between them.

On this clone: The CDR3 extends 3 residues past the end of the read, so its final part is completed from the germline J gene. The genes are TRBV5-1 and TRBJ2-4, with 8 bases matching TRBD1. The germline V gene has CDR1 SGHRS and CDR2 YFSETQ. CDR3 length: 15 residues. Trimming took 1 base from V and 3 from J; bases not matched to a gene: 3. Incomplete CDR3 DNA: TGCGCCAGCAGCTTGTTACAGGGGGACAAAAACATT. It is translated as CASSLLQGDKNI. The CDR3 reads in full as CASSLLQGDKNIQYF.

To note about this clone: The read terminates 3 residues ahead of where the CDR3 ends, so the germline J gene completes it. The chain uses TRBV5-4 and TRBJ2-7, with 11 positions matching TRBD2. The CDR3 loop spans 15 amino acids. The junction had 5 bases not matched to a gene; V was cut back by 5 bases and J by 1 base. CDR1 and CDR2 (germline): SGHNT, YYREEE (reference sequence). Incomplete CDR3 DNA: TGTGCCAGCAGGGCCGGGACTAGCGGTTCCTACGAG. Its protein is CASRAGTSGSYE. From start to end, the CDR3 is CASRAGTSGSYEQYF.

Details on this clone: The read terminates 3 residues ahead of where the CDR3 ends, so the germline J gene completes it. The genes are TRBV19 and TRBJ1-4; 8 bases align to TRBD1. With V trimmed by 6 bases and J by 5 bases, 8 bases remained unmatched. Germline CDR1 is LNHDA and CDR2 is SQIVND (reference sequence). CDR3 length: 15 amino acids. The chain's CDR3 is CASRRLQGVNEKLFF. The CDR3 DNA, read in part, is TGTGCCAGTAGGCGCCTACAGGGGGTAAATGAAAAA.

A word on this clone: The CDR3 is cut off 3 residues early in the read; its end comes from the germline J gene. The rearrangement joins TRBV12-3 or TRBV12-4 to TRBJ2-2, with D perhaps TRBD1 (5 bases). CDR3 length equals 12 residues. Trimming stripped 2 bases from V and 7 bases from J, with 5 bases between. CDR3 protein: CASSLRGGELFF. The CDR3 bases that were read are TGTGCCAGCAGTTTAAGGGGCGGGGAG.

In regard to this clone: The read comes to an end 3 residues before the CDR3 does, leaving the germline J gene to fill in the end. The gene calls are TRBV20-1 and TRBJ2-7, with a possible D match to TRBD1 (5 bases). Germline V gene lookup returns CDR1 DFQATT and CDR2 SNEGSKA (reference sequence). The ends were cut back, 6 bases at V and 6 bases at J, with 21 bases in the middle. This CDR3 is 14 amino acids long. The part of the CDR3 DNA that was read is TGCAGTGCCCCCCCCAGGGCGACTGACCTCGAG. It yields the protein CSAPPRATDLE. The complete CDR3 protein is CSAPPRATDLEQYF.

Here the CDR3 reads CSVGQGNEQFF. The DNA read from the CDR3 is TGCAGCGTTGGACAGGGCAATGAG. The gene calls are TRBV29-1 and TRBJ2-1, with 7 bases that match TRBD1. Sequencing ends 3 residues short of the CDR3 end; the germline J gene provides the rest. This CDR3 comprises 11 residues. Germline trimming cut 4 bases from V and 6 bases from J; bases unmatched to any gene: 0. Germline CDR1 reads SQVTM; CDR2 reads ANQGSEA.

Comments on this clone: The read comes to an end 3 residues before the CDR3 does, leaving the germline J gene to fill in the end. The chain uses TRBV30 and TRBJ1-4, with D hard to call. The length of the CDR3 is 13 residues. V was trimmed by 3 bases and J by 0 bases, leaving 5 bases between them. Germline CDR1 reads GTSNPN; CDR2 reads SVGIG (reference sequence). CDR3 residues: CAWSGTTNEKLFF. The covered CDR3 bases are TGTGCCTGGAGCGGTACAACTAATGAAAAA.

With regard to this clone: The read ends 3 residues before the CDR3 terminus; that terminus is restored from the germline J gene. V and J are TRBV2 and TRBJ1-3; a possible D gene is TRBD1 (5 bases). This CDR3 contains 13 residues. The V end lost 5 bases, the J end lost 8 bases, and 13 bases lay between the germline ends. Germline CDR1 SNHLY, CDR2 FYNNEI. CDR3 in amino acids: CASSYQGQDTIYF. Partial CDR3 DNA: TGTGCCAGCAGTTACCAGGGCCAGGACACC.

The sequenced part of the CDR3 DNA is TGTGCCAGCAGCCGTGGGACACATAGCAATCAGCCC. This gives the protein CASSRGTHSNQP. The whole CDR3 reads CASSRGTHSNQPQHF. J is TRBJ1-5 and V is TRBV2; TRBD1 is a possible D gene (6 bases). Read data end 3 residues before the CDR3 end; the end is taken from the germline J gene. The V end lost 6 bases, the J end lost 0 bases, and 12 bases lay between the germline ends. The CDR3 is 15 amino acids. The germline V gene encodes CDR1 SNHLY and CDR2 FYNNEI.

Notes on this clone: Read coverage stops 3 residues before the CDR3 terminus; the germline J gene supplies the remainder. The chain carries TRBV7-6 and TRBJ2-3; 12 nucleotides agree with TRBD1. Germline CDR1 is SGHVS and CDR2 is FNYEAQ. Germline trimming cut 5 bases from V and 6 bases from J; bases unmatched to any gene: 9. The CDR3 has 16 amino acids. The CDR3 loop is CASSAGQGAPRDTQYF. CDR3 bases read: TGTGCCAGCAGCGCGGGACAGGGGGCCCCGCGGGATACG.

For this clone: Read sequence stops 3 residues before the CDR3 end, and the germline J gene provides the missing end. The chain uses TRBV6-2 or TRBV6-3 and TRBJ1-6; 9 nucleotides align to TRBD1. Trimming removed 6 bases from V and 10 bases from J; junction bases left unmatched: 10. Germline V CDR1 and CDR2: MNHEY, SVGEGT. The CDR3 loop spans 15 amino acids. The CDR3 DNA, read in part, is TGTGCCAGCAGACCGACAGGGGGTTCGGGATCACCC. This codes for CASRPTGGSGSP. The CDR3 in full is CASRPTGGSGSPLHF.

About this clone itself: The read halts 3 residues ahead of the CDR3 end, with the missing end drawn from the germline J gene. The identical CDR3 is also encoded by other nucleotide sequences in the sample. The chain recombines TRBV20-1 with TRBJ1-1; no clear D. CDR3 length equals 14 residues. The V and J ends lost 0 bases and 1 base respectively, with 9 bases between them. The germline V gene encodes CDR1 DFQATT and CDR2 SNEGSKA (reference sequence). The CDR3 bases that were read are TGCAGTGCTAGAGATCACAGAGGGAACACTGAA. This translates into CSARDHRGNTE. The entire CDR3 is CSARDHRGNTEAFF.

As to this clone: The read finishes 3 residues shy of the CDR3 end, and the germline J gene is used to complete it. The chain is built from TRBV20-1 and TRBJ1-1; D perhaps matches TRBD1 (6 bases). Looked up from germline, CDR1 is DFQATT and CDR2 is SNEGSKA (reference sequence). CDR3 size: 13 residues. V shed 3 bases and J shed 0 bases, with 8 bases lying between them. The sequenced CDR3 bases are TGCAGTGCTAGGGGACACCTGAACACTGAA. It yields the protein CSARGHLNTE. The whole CDR3 region reads CSARGHLNTEAFF.

On this clone itself: The CDR3 is cut off 3 residues early in the read; its end comes from the germline J gene. This sequence joins TRBV11-2 and TRBJ2-4, with 10 nucleotides matching TRBD1. Germline V CDR1 and CDR2: SGHAT, FQNNGV. The CDR3 is 15 residues long. V was clipped by 6 bases and J by 5 bases; unmatched bases: 7. CDR3 bases read: TGTGCCAGCAGTCGGACAGGGGGTTTTCAAAACATT. It codes for CASSRTGGFQNI. In full, the CDR3 reads CASSRTGGFQNIQYF.

Worth noting for this clone: The read ends 3 residues shy of where the CDR3 ends; the end is completed using the germline J gene. The chain employs TRBV20-1 and TRBJ2-7; D may be TRBD1 (5 bases). The V gene lost 4 bases and the J gene lost 2 bases, with 18 bases spanning the gap. CDR1 is DFQATT, CDR2 SNEGSKA, per germline (reference sequence). This CDR3 region has 15 residues. CDR3 sequence reads: CSAKLRTKNAYEQYF. CDR3 DNA, as far as it was read: TGCAGTGCTAAGTTACGGACAAAAAACGCCTACGAG.

Details on this clone: From the germline J gene comes the end of the CDR3, since the read stops 3 residues before it. The chain carries TRBV14 and TRBJ2-7; 7 bases fit TRBD1. The germline V gene encodes CDR1 SGHDN and CDR2 FVKESK. With V trimmed by 1 base and J by 4 bases, 7 bases remained unmatched. This CDR3 is 15 amino acids long. The DNA read from the CDR3 is TGTGCCAGCAGCCAAGGACAAAAGACAGGGTACGAG. It translates to CASSQGQKTGYE. The whole CDR3 region reads CASSQGQKTGYEQYF.

On this clone itself: The observed sequence ends 3 residues before the CDR3 terminus, with the missing tail filled in from the germline J gene. The chain recombines TRBV7-2 with TRBJ2-3; D is perhaps TRBD2 (6 bases). Germline V gives CDR1 SGHTA, CDR2 FQGNSA. With 5 bases removed from V and 2 bases from J, the gap between germline ends came to 14 bases. CDR3 length equals 15 residues. The DNA read from the CDR3 is TGTGCCAGCAGCCCCGGACTAAGGACCACAGATACG. The encoded protein is CASSPGLRTTDT. The CDR3 reads in full as CASSPGLRTTDTQYF.

As concerns this clone: Read data end 3 residues before the CDR3 end; the end is taken from the germline J gene. The J gene is TRBJ2-1, the V gene TRBV5-1; 9 nucleotides match TRBD1. J was trimmed by 7 bases and V by 0 bases; bases with no gene match: 5. CDR1 is SGHRS, CDR2 YFSETQ, per germline. This CDR3 contains 15 residues. The CDR3 reads CASSLDRGLGNEQFF. The CDR3 bases that were read are TGCGCCAGCAGCTTGGACAGGGGGCTAGGAAATGAG.

Notes on this clone: The CDR3 end falls 3 residues outside the read, so it is completed with the germline J gene. The J gene is TRBJ1-5, the V gene TRBV5-1; tentatively, D is TRBD1 (5 bases). Deletions cut 1 base from V and 7 bases from J, with 12 bases between. This CDR3 region has 14 residues. Germline CDR1 and CDR2: SGHRS and YFSETQ. CDR3 sequence: CASSLRQGDQPQHF. CDR3 DNA (partial): TGCGCCAGCAGCTTGCGCCAGGGAGACCAGCCC.

Of note for this clone: The read ends 3 residues shy of where the CDR3 ends; the end is completed using the germline J gene. This chain links TRBV19 with TRBJ1-3; TRBD1 is a possible D gene (5 bases). V lost 8 bases and J 8 bases, leaving 7 bases between the germline ends. CDR1 is LNHDA and CDR2 is SQIVND in the germline V gene (reference sequence). This CDR3 is built from 10 residues. CDR3 region: CASSRDTIYF. Partial CDR3 DNA: TGTGCCAGTTCCAGGGACACC.

Notes on this clone: The CDR3 end lies 3 residues beyond the end of the read and is filled in from the germline J gene. V is TRBV6-1 and J is TRBJ2-2; 7 bases are shared with TRBD2. This CDR3 is 17 amino acids long. Trimming took 2 bases from V and 3 from J; bases not matched to a gene: 9. CDR1 MNHNS and CDR2 SASEGT come from the germline V gene. Incomplete CDR3 DNA: TGTGCCAGCAGTGAAATGTTGGGGGGGACGGACACCGGGGAG. Translation gives CASSEMLGGTDTGE. The entire CDR3 protein reads CASSEMLGGTDTGELFF.

As for this clone: The DNA ends 3 residues before the CDR3 does, and the rest of the CDR3 is filled in from the germline J gene. This chain links TRBV28 with TRBJ1-2; D call uncertain. Germline V gene data show CDR1 as MDHEN and CDR2 as SYDVKM. Trimming shortened V by 2 bases and J by 7 bases, and 14 bases separated the two germline ends. The CDR3 spans 14 residues. This chain's CDR3 is CASSLQASYFGYTF. The covered CDR3 bases are TGTGCCAGCAGTTTACAGGCGTCTTACTTTGGC.

A remark on this clone: The observed sequence ends 3 residues before the CDR3 terminus, with the missing tail filled in from the germline J gene. The chain recombines TRBV7-2 with TRBJ2-3; a possible D gene is TRBD1 (5 bases). Germline CDR1 and CDR2: SGHTA and FQGNSA. The CDR3 covers 14 residues. V shed 4 bases and J shed 6 bases, with 14 bases lying between them. Incomplete CDR3 DNA: TGTGCCAGCAGCTCTCCAGGGCCTAGGGATACG. Amino acids: CASSSPGPRDT. The entire CDR3 protein reads CASSSPGPRDTQYF.

CDR3 bases read: TGTGCCAGCAGCCGGGGTGCCGGC. Translated, it gives CASSRGAG. The whole CDR3 region reads CASSRGAGYTF. The chain uses TRBV7-9 and TRBJ1-2; no clear D gene. The read finishes 3 residues shy of the CDR3 end, and the germline J gene is used to complete it. CDR3 size: 11 residues. Per the germline V gene, CDR1 is SEHNR and CDR2 is FQNEAQ (reference sequence).

Concerning this clone itself: Read coverage stops 3 residues before the CDR3 terminus; the germline J gene supplies the remainder. The chain uses TRBV19 and TRBJ2-2; the D gene is possibly TRBD2 (5 bases). The CDR3 runs 13 residues. Germline V gene lookup returns CDR1 LNHDA and CDR2 SQIVND (reference sequence). V was shortened by 3 bases and J by 4 bases, with 6 bases between the two germline ends. The part of the CDR3 DNA that was read is TGTGCCAGTAGTATTGAGGGCACCGGGGAG. Translated: CASSIEGTGE. The complete CDR3 reads CASSIEGTGELFF.